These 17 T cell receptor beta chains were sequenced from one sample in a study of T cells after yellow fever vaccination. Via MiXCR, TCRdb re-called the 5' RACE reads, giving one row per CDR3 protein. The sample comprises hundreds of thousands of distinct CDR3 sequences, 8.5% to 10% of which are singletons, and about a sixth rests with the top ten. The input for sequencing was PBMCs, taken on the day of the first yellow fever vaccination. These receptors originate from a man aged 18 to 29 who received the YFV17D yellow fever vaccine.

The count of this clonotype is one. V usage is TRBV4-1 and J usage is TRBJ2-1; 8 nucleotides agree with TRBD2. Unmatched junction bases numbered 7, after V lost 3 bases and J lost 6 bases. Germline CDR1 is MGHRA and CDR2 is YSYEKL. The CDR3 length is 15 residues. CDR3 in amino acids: CASSHDAGTSNEQFF. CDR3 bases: TGCGCCAGCAGCCACGACGCCGGGACTAGCAATGAGCAGTTCTTC.

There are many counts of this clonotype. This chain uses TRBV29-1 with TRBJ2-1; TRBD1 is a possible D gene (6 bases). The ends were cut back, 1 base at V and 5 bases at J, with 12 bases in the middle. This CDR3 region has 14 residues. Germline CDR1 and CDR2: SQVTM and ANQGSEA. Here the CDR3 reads CSVEAGQNNNEQFF. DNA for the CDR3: TGCAGCGTTGAAGCTGGACAGAACAACAATGAGCAGTTCTTC.

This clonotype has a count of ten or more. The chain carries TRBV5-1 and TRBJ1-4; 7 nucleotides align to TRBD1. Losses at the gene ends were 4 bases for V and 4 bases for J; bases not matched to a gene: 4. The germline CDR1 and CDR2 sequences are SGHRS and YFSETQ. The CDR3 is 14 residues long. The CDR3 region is CASSQGQFNEKLFF. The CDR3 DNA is TGCGCCAGCAGCCAGGGACAGTTTAATGAAAAACTGTTTTTT. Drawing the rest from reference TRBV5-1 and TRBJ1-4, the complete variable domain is KAGVTQTPRYLIKTRGQQVTLSCSPISGHRSVSWYQQTPGQGLQFLFEYFSETQRNKGNFPGRFSGRQFSNSRSEMNVSTLELGDSALYLCASSQGQFNEKLFFGSGTQLSVL.

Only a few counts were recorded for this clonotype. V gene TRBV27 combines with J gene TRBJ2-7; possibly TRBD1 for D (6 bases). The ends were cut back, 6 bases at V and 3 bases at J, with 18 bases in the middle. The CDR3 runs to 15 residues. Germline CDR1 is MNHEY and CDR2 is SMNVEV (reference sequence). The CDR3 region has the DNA TGTGCCAGCAGCCGCACAGGGCAAAGGGACTACGAGCAGTACTTC. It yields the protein CASSRTGQRDYEQYF.

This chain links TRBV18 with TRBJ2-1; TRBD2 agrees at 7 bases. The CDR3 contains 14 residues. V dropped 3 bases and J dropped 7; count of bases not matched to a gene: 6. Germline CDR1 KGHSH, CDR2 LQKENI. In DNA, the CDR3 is TGTGCCAGCTCACCTACTAGCGACGAGAATGAGCAGTTCTTC. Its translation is CASSPTSDENEQFF.

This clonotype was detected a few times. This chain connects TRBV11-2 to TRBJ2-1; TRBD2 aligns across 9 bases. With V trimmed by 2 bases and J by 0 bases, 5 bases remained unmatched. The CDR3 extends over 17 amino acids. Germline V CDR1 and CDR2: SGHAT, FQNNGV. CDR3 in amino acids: CASSLQAGGPSYNEQFF. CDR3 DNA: TGTGCCAGCAGCTTACAAGCGGGGGGCCCCTCCTACAATGAGCAGTTCTTC.

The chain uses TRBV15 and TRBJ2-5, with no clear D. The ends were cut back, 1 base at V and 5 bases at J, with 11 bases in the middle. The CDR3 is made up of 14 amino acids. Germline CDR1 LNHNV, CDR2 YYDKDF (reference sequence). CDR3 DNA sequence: TGTGCCACCAGCAGAGGGGCGGTTGGGGAGACCCAGTACTTC. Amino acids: CATSRGAVGETQYF.

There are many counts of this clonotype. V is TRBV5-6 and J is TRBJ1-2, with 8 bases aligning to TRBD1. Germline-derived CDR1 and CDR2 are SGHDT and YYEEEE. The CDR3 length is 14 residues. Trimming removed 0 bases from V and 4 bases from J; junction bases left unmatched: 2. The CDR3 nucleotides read TGTGCCAGCAGCTTGGCAGGGGGCGGCTATGGCTACACCTTC. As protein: CASSLAGGGYGYTF.

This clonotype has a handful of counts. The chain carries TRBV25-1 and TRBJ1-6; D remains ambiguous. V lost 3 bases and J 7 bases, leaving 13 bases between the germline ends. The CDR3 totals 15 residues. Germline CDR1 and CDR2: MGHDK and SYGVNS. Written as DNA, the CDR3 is TGTGCCAGCAGTGACGGCGGAGGCGGGAATTCACCCCTCCACTTT. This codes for CASSDGGGGNSPLHF. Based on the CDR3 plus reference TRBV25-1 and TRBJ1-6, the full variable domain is EADIYQTPRYLVIGTGKKITLECSQTMGHDKMYWYQQDPGMELHLIHYSYGVNSTEKGDLSSESTVSRIRTEHFPLTLESARPSHTSQYLCASSDGGGGNSPLHFGNGTRLTVT.

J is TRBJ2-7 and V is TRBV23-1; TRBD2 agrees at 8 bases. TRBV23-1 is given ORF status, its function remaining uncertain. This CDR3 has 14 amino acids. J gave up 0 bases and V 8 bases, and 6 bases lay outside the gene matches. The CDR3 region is CASGREGDSYEQYF. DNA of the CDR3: TGCGCCAGCGGTCGGGAGGGGGACTCCTACGAGCAGTACTTC.

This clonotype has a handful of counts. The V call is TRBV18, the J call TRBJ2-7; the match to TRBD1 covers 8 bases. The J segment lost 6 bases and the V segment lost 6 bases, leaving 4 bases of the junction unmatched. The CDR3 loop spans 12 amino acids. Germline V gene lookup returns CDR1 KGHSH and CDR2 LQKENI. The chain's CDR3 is CASSQDRAEQYV. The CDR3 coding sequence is TGTGCCAGCTCGCAGGACAGGGCCGAGCAGTACGTC.

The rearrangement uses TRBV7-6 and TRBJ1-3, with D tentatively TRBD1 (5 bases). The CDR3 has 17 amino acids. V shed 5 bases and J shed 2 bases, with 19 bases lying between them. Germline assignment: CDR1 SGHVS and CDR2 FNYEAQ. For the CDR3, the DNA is TGTGCCAGCAGCACCTACCGGGAAAGGGGTACTGGAAACACCATATATTTT. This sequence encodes CASSTYRERGTGNTIYF.

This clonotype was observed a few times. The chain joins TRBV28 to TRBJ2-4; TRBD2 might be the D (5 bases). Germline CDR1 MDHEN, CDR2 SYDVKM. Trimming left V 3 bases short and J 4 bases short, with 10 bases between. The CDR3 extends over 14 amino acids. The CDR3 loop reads CASSFGGQKNIQYF. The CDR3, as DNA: TGTGCCAGCAGTTTTGGCGGGCAGAAAAACATTCAGTACTTC.

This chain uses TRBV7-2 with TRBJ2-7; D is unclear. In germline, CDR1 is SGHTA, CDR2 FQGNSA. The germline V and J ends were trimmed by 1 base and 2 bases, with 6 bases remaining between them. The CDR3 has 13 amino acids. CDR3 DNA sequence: TGTGCCAGCAGCTTAGTACAGCCCTACGAGCAGTACGTC. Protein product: CASSLVQPYEQYV.

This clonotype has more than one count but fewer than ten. The CDR3 sequence: CASSLTLTQETQYF. The CDR3 DNA is TGTGCCAGCAGCTTAACTCTCACCCAAGAGACCCAGTACTTC. This sequence joins TRBV5-4 and TRBJ2-5; D gene uncertain. There are 14 residues in the CDR3. Germline CDR1 and CDR2: SGHNT and YYREEE (reference sequence). V lost 2 bases and J lost 1, with 9 bases in between.

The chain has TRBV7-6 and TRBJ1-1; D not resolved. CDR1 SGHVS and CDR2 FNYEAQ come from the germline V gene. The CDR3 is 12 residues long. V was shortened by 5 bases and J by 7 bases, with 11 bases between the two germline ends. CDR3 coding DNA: TGTGCCAGCAGCCCAGACTCGTATGAAGCTTTCTTT. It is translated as CASSPDSYEAFF.

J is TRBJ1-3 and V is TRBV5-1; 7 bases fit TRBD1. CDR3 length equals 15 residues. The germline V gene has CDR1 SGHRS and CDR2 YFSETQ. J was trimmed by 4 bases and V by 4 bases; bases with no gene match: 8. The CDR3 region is CASSPVPGQGNTIYF. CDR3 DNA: TGCGCCAGCAGCCCCGTCCCGGGACAGGGAAACACCATATATTTT.